The source of this T cell receptor beta chain is a study of shared T cell receptors in the human thymus. Germline V lookup: CDR1 LNHNV, CDR2 YYDKDF (reference sequence). Trimming took 1 base from V and 4 from J, leaving 13 bases between them. This CDR3 has 15 residues. The repertoire was sequenced with immunoSEQ multiplex PCR; TCRdb's copy has only in-frame clones and lacks some. The table has approximately 760,000 clones, over 75% seen once. The sample was also linked to a second study, of human thymus T cells. This second report adds: Among the donors, all were healthy Finnish infants having corrective surgery for congenital heart defects. During corrective heart surgery, resections were taken, and the thymus tissue came from them. Gene usage for V and J segments appeared biased in thymic and blood repertoires. Thymic TCR repertoires of unrelated people reportedly overlapped highly.

The specimen was thymocytes. The sequence was obtained from a girl less than two years old with a congenital heart defect. The chain links TRBV15 to TRBJ1-1, with no clear D. Here the CDR3 reads CATSRGSKEGTEAFF. CDR3 in DNA: TGTGCCACCAGCAGAGGGTCGAAAGAGGGCACTGAAGCTTTCTTT.